These T cell receptor beta chains were read from a single sample in a study of CD8 T cells in Susac syndrome. TCRdb reanalysed the immunoSEQ multiplex PCR reads using MiXCR and keeps one entry per CDR3 protein. Of about 100,000 distinct CDR3 sequences listed, about 95% are singletons. Material: CD8+ T cells from PBMCs. The receptors were sampled from a human donor with Susac syndrome. CDR3s include the opening cysteine and the closing phenylalanine or tryptophan. Fields, in order: clone size, V gene, D gene, J gene, CDR3 protein, CDR3 DNA. D genes are given only for firm matches. Clone size is not always given. Where it is, it says once, few, many or a class for expanded clones.

>.|TRBV21-1|.|TRBJ1-1
CAREPGPKGTEAFF
TGTGCCAGAGAACCGGGCCCCAAGGGCACTGAAGCTTTCTTT
>.|TRBV28|.|TRBJ2-3
CASSFLPDTQYF
TGTGCCAGCAGTTTCCTCCCCGATACGCAGTATTTT
>.|TRBV29-1|.|TRBJ2-3
CSVGDWPSTDTQYF
TGCAGCGTAGGAGACTGGCCTAGCACAGATACGCAGTATTTT
>.|TRBV7-8|.|TRBJ1-5
CASSLAFRGRLQPQHF
TGTGCCAGCAGCTTAGCGTTCCGGGGGCGCTTGCAGCCCCAGCATTTT
>.|TRBV11-2|.|TRBJ2-5
CASSLVVTGRETQYF
TGTGCCAGCAGCTTAGTGGTAACGGGGCGGGAGACCCAGTACTTC
>few|TRBV19|.|TRBJ2-1
CASSLYYNEQFF
TGTGCCAGTAGTCTATATTACAATGAGCAGTTCTTC
>.|TRBV7-9|TRBD1|TRBJ2-4
CASSQTGGAKNIQYF
TGTGCCAGCAGCCAGACAGGGGGGGCCAAAAACATTCAGTACTTC
>.|TRBV7-2|TRBD1|TRBJ1-1
CASKQGPNTEAFF
TGTGCCAGTAAACAGGGGCCGAACACTGAAGCTTTCTTT
>.|TRBV20-1|TRBD1|TRBJ2-5
CSAYRQGQETQYF
TGCAGTGCTTACCGACAGGGGCAAGAGACCCAGTACTTC
>many|TRBV6-1|.|TRBJ2-5
CASSGTEQETQYF
TGTGCCAGCAGTGGGACAGAGCAAGAGACCCAGTACTTC
>.|TRBV12-3/TRBV12-4|.|TRBJ2-3
CASSFASGTDTQYF
TGTGCCAGCAGTTTCGCTAGCGGCACAGATACGCAGTATTTT
>.|TRBV23-1|TRBD2|TRBJ2-6
CASSRREAGANVLTF
TGCGCCAGCAGCCGTCGGGAGGCGGGGGCCAACGTCCTGACTTTC
>once|TRBV18|TRBD2|TRBJ2-5
CASAQRGAPQETQYF
TGTGCCAGCGCCCAGCGGGGGGCCCCCCAAGAGACCCAGTACTTC
>.|TRBV20-1|TRBD1|TRBJ2-1
CSFEGGGTRDEQFF
TGCAGTTTCGAAGGGGGCGGTACTCGGGATGAGCAGTTCTTC
>.|TRBV16|.|TRBJ1-1
CASSPLTVNTEAFF
TGTGCCAGCAGCCCGCTTACGGTGAACACTGAAGCTTTCTTT
>.|TRBV11-3|.|TRBJ2-1
CASSPGPLNRQFF
TGTGCCAGCAGCCCCGGACCCCTAAACAGGCAGTTCTTC
>.|TRBV5-4|.|TRBJ1-2
CASSPHGGDAYGYTF
TGTGCCAGCAGCCCTCACGGGGGGGACGCCTATGGCTACACCTTC
>.|TRBV27|TRBD1|TRBJ1-2
CASSPQGMASYGYTF
TGTGCCAGCAGTCCACAGGGGATGGCGAGCTATGGCTACACCTTC
>.|TRBV5-1|.|TRBJ1-5
CASSFVEQGSNQPQHF
TGCGCCAGCAGCTTCGTCGAGCAGGGTTCCAATCAGCCCCAGCATTTT
>.|TRBV15|TRBD1|TRBJ2-3
CATSRDRRGPDTQYF
TGTGCCACCAGCAGAGATCGAAGGGGGCCAGATACGCAGTATTTT
>.|TRBV3-1|.|TRBJ1-2
CASSPPDLFYGYTF
TGTGCCAGCAGCCCCCCAGACCTATTCTATGGCTACACCTTC
>.|TRBV6-5|.|TRBJ2-5
CASSYSLAETQYF
TGTGCCAGCAGTTACTCGTTGGCCGAGACCCAGTACTTC
>once|TRBV12-3/TRBV12-4|.|TRBJ2-4
CASSLTPTANIQYF
TGTGCCAGCAGCCTAACCCCGACAGCCAACATTCAGTACTTC
>.|TRBV2|.|TRBJ2-5
CASTLGPRGETQYF
TGTGCCAGCACCCTTGGACCACGAGGAGAGACCCAGTACTTC
>.|TRBV4-2|.|TRBJ2-3
CASSPSMGTRADTQYF
TGTGCCAGCAGCCCCTCTATGGGCACCCGAGCAGATACGCAGTATTTT
>.|TRBV6-2/TRBV6-3|.|TRBJ2-1
CASRMDYNYNEQFF
TGTGCCAGCAGGATGGACTACAATTACAATGAGCAGTTCTTC
>.|TRBV5-1|.|TRBJ2-5
CASSFSRGSREETQYF
TGCGCCAGCAGCTTTAGTCGAGGGAGTCGGGAAGAGACCCAGTACTTC
>.|TRBV20-1|.|TRBJ2-7
CSASPGTGEPYEQYF
TGCAGTGCTAGCCCCGGGACCGGAGAGCCCTACGAGCAGTACTTC
>.|TRBV28|.|TRBJ2-5
CASSLPSSDETQYF
TGTGCCAGCAGTCTACCGAGTAGCGACGAGACCCAGTACTTC